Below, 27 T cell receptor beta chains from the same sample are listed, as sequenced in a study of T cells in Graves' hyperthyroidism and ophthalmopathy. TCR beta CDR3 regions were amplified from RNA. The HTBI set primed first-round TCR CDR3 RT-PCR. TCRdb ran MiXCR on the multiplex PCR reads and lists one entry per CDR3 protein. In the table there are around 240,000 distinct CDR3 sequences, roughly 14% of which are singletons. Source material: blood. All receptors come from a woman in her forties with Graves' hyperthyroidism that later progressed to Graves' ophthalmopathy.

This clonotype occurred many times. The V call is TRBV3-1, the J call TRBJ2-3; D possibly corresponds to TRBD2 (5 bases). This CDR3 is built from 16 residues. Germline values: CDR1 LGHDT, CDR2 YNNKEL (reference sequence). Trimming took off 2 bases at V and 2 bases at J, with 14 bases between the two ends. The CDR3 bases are TGTGCCAGCAGCCAATGGTACGGGGAGTACACAGATACGCAGTATTTT. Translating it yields CASSQWYGEYTDTQYF.

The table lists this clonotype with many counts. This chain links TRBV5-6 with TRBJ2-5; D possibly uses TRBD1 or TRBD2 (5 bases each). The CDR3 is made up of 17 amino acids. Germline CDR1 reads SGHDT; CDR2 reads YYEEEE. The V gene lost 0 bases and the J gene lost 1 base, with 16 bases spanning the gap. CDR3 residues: CASSLEMSPGSQETQYF. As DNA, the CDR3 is TGTGCCAGCAGCTTGGAGATGTCTCCAGGGAGCCAAGAGACCCAGTACTTC.

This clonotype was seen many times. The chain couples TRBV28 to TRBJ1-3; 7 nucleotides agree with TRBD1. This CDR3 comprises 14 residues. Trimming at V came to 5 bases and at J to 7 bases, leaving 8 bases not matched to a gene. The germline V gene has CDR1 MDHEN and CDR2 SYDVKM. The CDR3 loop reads CASSPDRERNTIYF. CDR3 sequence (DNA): TGTGCCAGCAGTCCCGACAGGGAGCGTAACACCATATATTTT. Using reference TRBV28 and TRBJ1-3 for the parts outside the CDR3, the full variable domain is DVKVTQSSRYLVKRTGEKVFLECVQDMDHENMFWYRQDPGLGLRLIYFSYDVKMKEKGDIPEGYSVSREKKERFSLILESASTNQTSMYLCASSPDRERNTIYFGEGSWLTVV.

CDR3 loop: CASSPPGRDGDIQYF. Written as DNA, the CDR3 is TGTGCCAGCTCACCACCAGGGAGGGATGGGGACATTCAGTACTTC. This rearrangement joins TRBV18 to TRBJ2-4, with 7 bases aligning to TRBD2. The CDR3 sequence is 15 residues long. Trimming removed 0 bases from V and 8 bases from J; junction bases left unmatched: 7. Germline lookup yields CDR1 KGHSH and CDR2 LQKENI. Full variable domain (missing parts from reference TRBV18 and TRBJ2-4): NAGVMQNPRHLVRRRGQEARLRCSPMKGHSHVYWYRQLPEEGLKFMVYLQKENIIDESGMPKERFSAEFPKEGPSILRIQQVVRGDSAAYFCASSPPGRDGDIQYFGAGTRLSVL.

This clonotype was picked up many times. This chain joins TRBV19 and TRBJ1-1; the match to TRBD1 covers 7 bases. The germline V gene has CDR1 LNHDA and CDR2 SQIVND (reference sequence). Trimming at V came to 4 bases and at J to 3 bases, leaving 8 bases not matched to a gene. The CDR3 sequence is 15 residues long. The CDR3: CASSNGRGFDTEAFF. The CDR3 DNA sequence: TGTGCCAGTAGTAACGGCAGGGGGTTCGACACTGAAGCTTTCTTT.

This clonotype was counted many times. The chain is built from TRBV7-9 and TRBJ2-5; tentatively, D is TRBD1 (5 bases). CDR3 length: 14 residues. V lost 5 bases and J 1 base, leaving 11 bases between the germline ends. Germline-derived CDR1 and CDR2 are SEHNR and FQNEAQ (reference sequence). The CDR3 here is CASSPRQSQETQYF. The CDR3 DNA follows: TGTGCCAGCAGCCCACGACAGAGCCAAGAGACCCAGTACTTC.

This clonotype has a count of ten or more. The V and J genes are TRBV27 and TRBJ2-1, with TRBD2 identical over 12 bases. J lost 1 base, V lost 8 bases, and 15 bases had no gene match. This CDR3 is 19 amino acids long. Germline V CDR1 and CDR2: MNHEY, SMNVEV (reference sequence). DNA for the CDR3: TGTGCCAGCCGACCCTACGAACTAGCGGGAGGTTGGTCCTACAATGAGCAGTTCTTC. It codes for CASRPYELAGGWSYNEQFF.

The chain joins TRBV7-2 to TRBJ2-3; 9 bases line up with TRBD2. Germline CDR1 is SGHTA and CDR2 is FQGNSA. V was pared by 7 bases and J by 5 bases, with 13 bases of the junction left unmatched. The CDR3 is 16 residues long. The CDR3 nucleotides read TGTGCCAGCACCTACGGAATAGCGGGAGCGAGAGATACGCAGTATTTT. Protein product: CASTYGIAGARDTQYF.

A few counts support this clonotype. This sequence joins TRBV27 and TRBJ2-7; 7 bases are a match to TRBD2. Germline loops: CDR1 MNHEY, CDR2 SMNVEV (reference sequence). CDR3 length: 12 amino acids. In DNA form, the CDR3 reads TGTGAGGTAGGGAGGGGAGCCTACGAGCAGTACTTC. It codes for CEVGRGAYEQYF.

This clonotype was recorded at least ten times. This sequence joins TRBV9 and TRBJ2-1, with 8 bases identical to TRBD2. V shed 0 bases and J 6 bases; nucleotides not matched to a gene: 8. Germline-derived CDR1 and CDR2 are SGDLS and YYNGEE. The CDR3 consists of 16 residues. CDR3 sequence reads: CASSVGGSGISNEQFF. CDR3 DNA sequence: TGTGCCAGCAGCGTAGGAGGTAGCGGGATTAGCAATGAGCAGTTCTTC.

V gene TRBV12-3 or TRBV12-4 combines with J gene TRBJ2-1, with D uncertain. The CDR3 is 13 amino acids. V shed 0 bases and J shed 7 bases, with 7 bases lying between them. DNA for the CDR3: TGTGCCAGCAGTTTAGCCGGTCCTAATGAGCAGTTCTTC. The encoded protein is CASSLAGPNEQFF.

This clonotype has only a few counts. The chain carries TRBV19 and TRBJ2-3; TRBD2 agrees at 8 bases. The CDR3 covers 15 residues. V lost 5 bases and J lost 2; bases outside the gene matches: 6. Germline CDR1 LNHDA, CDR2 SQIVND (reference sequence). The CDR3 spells CASSQLAGLTDTQYF. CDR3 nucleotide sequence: TGTGCCAGTAGTCAGCTAGCGGGCCTCACAGATACGCAGTATTTT. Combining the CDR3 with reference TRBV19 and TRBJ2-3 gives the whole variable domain DGGITQSPKYLFRKEGQNVTLSCEQNLNHDAMYWYRQDPGQGLRLIYYSQIVNDFQKGDIAEGYSVSREKKESFPLTVTSAQKNPTAFYLCASSQLAGLTDTQYFGPGTRLTVL.

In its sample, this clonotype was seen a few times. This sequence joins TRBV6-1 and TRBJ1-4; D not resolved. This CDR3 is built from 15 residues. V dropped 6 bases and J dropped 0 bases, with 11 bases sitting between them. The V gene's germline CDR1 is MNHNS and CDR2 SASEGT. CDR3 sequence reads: CASSPTVPTNEKLFF. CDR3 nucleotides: TGTGCCAGCAGCCCAACAGTTCCAACTAATGAAAAACTGTTTTTT.

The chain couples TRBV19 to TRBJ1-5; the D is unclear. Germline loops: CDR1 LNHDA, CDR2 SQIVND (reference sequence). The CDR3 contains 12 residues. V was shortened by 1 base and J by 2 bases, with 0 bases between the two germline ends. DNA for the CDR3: TGTGCCAGTAGTATAGGCAATCAGCCCCAGCATTTT. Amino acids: CASSIGNQPQHF.

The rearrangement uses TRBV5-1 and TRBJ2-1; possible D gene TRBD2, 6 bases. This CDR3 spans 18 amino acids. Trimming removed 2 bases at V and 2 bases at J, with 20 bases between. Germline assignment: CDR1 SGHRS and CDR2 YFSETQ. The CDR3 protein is CASSLLPPGSGTYNEQFF. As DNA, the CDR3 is TGCGCCAGCAGCTTACTCCCTCCGGGTAGCGGCACCTACAATGAGCAGTTCTTC. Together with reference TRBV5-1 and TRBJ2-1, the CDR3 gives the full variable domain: KAGVTQTPRYLIKTRGQQVTLSCSPISGHRSVSWYQQTPGQGLQFLFEYFSETQRNKGNFPGRFSGRQFSNSRSEMNVSTLELGDSALYLCASSLLPPGSGTYNEQFFGPGTRLTVL.

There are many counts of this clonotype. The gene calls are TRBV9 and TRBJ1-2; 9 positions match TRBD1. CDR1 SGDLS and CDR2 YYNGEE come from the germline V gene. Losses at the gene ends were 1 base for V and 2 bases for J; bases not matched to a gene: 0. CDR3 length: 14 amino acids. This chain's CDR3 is CASSVTGGNYGYTF. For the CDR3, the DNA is TGTGCCAGCAGCGTAACAGGGGGCAACTATGGCTACACCTTC.

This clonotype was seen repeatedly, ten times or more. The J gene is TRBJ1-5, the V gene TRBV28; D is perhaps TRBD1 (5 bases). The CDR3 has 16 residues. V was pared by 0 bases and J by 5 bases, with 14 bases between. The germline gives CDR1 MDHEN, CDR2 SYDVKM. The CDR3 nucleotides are TGTGCCAGCAGTTTATGTTGTTGGGGGGACCATCAGCCCCAGCATTTT. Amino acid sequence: CASSLCCWGDHQPQHF.

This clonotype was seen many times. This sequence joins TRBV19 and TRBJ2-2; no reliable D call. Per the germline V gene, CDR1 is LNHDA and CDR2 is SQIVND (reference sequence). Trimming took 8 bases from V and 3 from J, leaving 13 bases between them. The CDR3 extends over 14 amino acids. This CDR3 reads CASVVSAYTGELFF. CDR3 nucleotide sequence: TGTGCCAGTGTGGTCAGCGCGTACACCGGGGAGCTGTTTTTT.

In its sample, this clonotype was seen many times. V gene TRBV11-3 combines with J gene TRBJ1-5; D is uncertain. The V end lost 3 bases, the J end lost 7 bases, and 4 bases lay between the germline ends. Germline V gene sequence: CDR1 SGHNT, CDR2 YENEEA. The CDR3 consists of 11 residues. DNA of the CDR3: TGTGCCAGCAGCTTTGTACAGCCCCAGCATTTT. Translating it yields CASSFVQPQHF. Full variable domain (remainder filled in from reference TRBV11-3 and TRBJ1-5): EAGVVQSPRYKIIEKKQPVAFWCNPISGHNTLYWYLQNLGQGPELLIRYENEEAVDDSQLPKDRFSAERLKGVDSTLKIQPAELGDSAVYLCASSFVQPQHFGDGTRLSIL.

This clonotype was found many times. The CDR3 here is CASSARQGATEAFF. CDR3 DNA sequence: TGCGCCAGCAGCGCCAGACAGGGGGCAACTGAAGCTTTCTTT. V gene TRBV5-1 combines with J gene TRBJ1-1, with 10 bases aligning to TRBD1. In germline, CDR1 is SGHRS, CDR2 YFSETQ. Trimming removed 4 bases from V and 5 bases from J; junction bases left unmatched: 5. The CDR3 is 14 amino acids.

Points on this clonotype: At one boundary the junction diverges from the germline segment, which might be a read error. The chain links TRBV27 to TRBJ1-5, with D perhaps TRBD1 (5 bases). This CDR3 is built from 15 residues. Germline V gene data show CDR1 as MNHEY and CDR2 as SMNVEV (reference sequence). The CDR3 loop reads CASRVGGSGNQSQHF. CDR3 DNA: TGTGCCAGCAGGGTTGGGGGATCAGGCAATCAGTCCCAGCATTTT.

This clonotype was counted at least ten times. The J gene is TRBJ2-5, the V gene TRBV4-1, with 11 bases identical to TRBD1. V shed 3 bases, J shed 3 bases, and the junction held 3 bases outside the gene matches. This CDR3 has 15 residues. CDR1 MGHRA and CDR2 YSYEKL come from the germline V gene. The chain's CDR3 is CASSQTGQGEETQYF. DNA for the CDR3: TGCGCCAGCAGCCAGACGGGACAGGGGGAAGAGACCCAGTACTTC.

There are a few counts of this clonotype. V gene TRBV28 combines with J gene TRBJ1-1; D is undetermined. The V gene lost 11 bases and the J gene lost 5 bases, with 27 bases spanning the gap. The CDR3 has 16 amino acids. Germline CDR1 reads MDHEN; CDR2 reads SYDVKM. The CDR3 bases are TGTGCCCCCCAATCTTCCTTGTGGGTTCGAAGTACTGAAGCTTTCTTT. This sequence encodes CAPQSSLWVRSTEAFF.

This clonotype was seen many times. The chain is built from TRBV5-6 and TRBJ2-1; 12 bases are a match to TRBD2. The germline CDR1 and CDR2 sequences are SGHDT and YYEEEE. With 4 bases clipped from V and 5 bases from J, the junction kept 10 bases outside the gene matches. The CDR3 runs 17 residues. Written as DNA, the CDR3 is TGTGCCAGCAGCCCGACTAGCGGGAGAAGGTGGGACAATGAGCAGTTCTTC. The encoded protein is CASSPTSGRRWDNEQFF.

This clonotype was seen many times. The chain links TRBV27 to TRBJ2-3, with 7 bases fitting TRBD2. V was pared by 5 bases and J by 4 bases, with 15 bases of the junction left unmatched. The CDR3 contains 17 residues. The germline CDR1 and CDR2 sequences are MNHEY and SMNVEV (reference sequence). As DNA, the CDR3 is TGTGCCAGCAGTGTGCGGGCCGAGCGGGATCGGGCAGATACGCAGTATTTT. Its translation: CASSVRAERDRADTQYF.

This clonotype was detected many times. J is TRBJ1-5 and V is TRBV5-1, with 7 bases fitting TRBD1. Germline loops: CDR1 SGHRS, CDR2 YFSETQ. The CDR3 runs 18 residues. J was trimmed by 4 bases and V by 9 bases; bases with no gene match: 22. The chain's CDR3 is CANKTGSGLVRWNQPQHF. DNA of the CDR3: TGCGCCAATAAGACAGGGAGCGGGCTGGTCCGCTGGAATCAGCCCCAGCATTTT. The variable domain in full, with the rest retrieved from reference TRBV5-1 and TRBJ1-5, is KAGVTQTPRYLIKTRGQQVTLSCSPISGHRSVSWYQQTPGQGLQFLFEYFSETQRNKGNFPGRFSGRQFSNSRSEMNVSTLELGDSALYLCANKTGSGLVRWNQPQHFGDGTRLSIL.

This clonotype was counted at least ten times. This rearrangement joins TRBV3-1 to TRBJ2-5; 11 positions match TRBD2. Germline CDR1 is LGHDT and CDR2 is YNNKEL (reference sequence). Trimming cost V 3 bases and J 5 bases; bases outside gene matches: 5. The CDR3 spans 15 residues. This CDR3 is CASSHRTSGWETQYF. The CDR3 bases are TGTGCCAGCAGCCATAGGACTAGCGGGTGGGAGACCCAGTACTTC.